This TCR beta chain derives from a study of blood T cell repertoires in COVID-19. Clones were read by immunoSEQ multiplex PCR, and TCRdb kept only the in-frame ones, dropping some. The top ten hold roughly 2.2% of the sample, which has around 130,000 clones, about 87% seen once. Germline CDR1 reads SNHLY; CDR2 reads FYNNEI. This CDR3 is 15 amino acids long. V was trimmed by 2 bases and J by 0 bases, leaving 7 bases between them. Sequencing was carried out using peripheral blood. This sequence was found in a woman between 50 and 59 years old with acute or convalescent COVID-19. V usage is TRBV2 and J usage is TRBJ1-4; no reliable D call. DNA of the CDR3: TGTGCCAGCAGTGAAAAACAGCCAACTAATGAAAAACTGTTTTTT. It translates to CASSEKQPTNEKLFF.